The 31 T cell receptor beta chains reported below all come from one sample, sequenced in a study of T cell responses to AZD1222 COVID-19 vaccine. Data came from immunoSEQ multiplex PCR; TCRdb stores just in-frame clones and leaves some out. The sample lists 130,000 to 150,000 clones; just under 95% were seen once. This sample comprised peripheral blood, obtained on day 0 of AZD1222 vaccination. All receptors come from an adult in good health.

This clone occurred once. In DNA, the CDR3 is TGCGCCAGCAGCCAAACCTTGGCGACTAACTATGGCTACACCTTC. This translates into CASSQTLATNYGYTF. The V call is TRBV5-1, the J call TRBJ1-2; D not certain. Trimming pared 4 bases from V and 0 bases from J, leaving 13 bases between. The CDR3 is 15 residues long. Germline V lookup: CDR1 SGHRS, CDR2 YFSETQ.

The chain uses TRBV2 and TRBJ2-7, with D possibly being TRBD1 or TRBD2 (5 bases each). This CDR3 has 14 residues. Trimming cost V 10 bases and J 4 bases, with 20 bases left between them. CDR1 SNHLY and CDR2 FYNNEI come from the germline V gene. DNA for the CDR3: TGTGCCACCGTTGTTGGGACCAATTCTTACGAGCAGTACTTC. It encodes CATVVGTNSYEQYF.

CDR3 DNA: TGTGCCGTCGGGATCAGGCAACGGGACCCCCTGGGAGGCTACACCTTC. It yields the protein CAVGIRQRDPLGGYTF. The chain uses TRBV7-2 and TRBJ1-2; possibly TRBD1 for D (5 bases). Trimming pared 11 bases from V and 8 bases from J, leaving 30 bases between. The CDR3 is made up of 16 amino acids. The V gene's germline CDR1 is SGHTA and CDR2 FQGNSA.

V usage is TRBV7-2 and J usage is TRBJ2-2; TRBD1 matches at 10 bases. The CDR3 is 19 amino acids. CDR1 is SGHTA and CDR2 is FQGNSA in the germline V gene. Trimming cost V 5 bases and J 4 bases; bases outside gene matches: 16. CDR3 nucleotide sequence: TGTGCCAGCAGCCTCAGCCTCCTCGACAGGGGGCAAAGCACCGGGGAGCTGTTTTTT. It is translated as CASSLSLLDRGQSTGELFF. Combining the CDR3 with reference TRBV7-2 and TRBJ2-2 gives the whole variable domain GAGVSQSPSNKVTEKGKDVELRCDPISGHTALYWYRQSLGQGLEFLIYFQGNSAPDKSGLPSDRFSAERTGGSVSTLTIQRTQQEDSAVYLCASSLSLLDRGQSTGELFFGEGSRLTVL.

The J gene is TRBJ1-1, the V gene TRBV29-1; no reliable D call. The CDR3 runs to 12 residues. V lost 1 base to trimming and J lost 11 bases, with 14 bases between them. Germline CDR1 reads SQVTM; CDR2 reads ANQGSEA. The CDR3 DNA reads as TGCAGCGTTGAAGCCGGGCGATTCCGGGCTTTCTTT. Protein sequence: CSVEAGRFRAFF.

The chain joins TRBV12-5 to TRBJ1-3; TRBD1 agrees at 7 bases. The CDR3 consists of 18 residues. Germline-derived CDR1 and CDR2 are LGHNT and FRNRAP. The V gene end was trimmed by 1 base and the J gene end by 3 bases; junction bases not matched to a gene: 12. The CDR3 reads CASGLGPDREVRGNTIYF. The CDR3 nucleotides are TGTGCTAGTGGTTTGGGGCCCGACAGGGAGGTTCGTGGAAACACCATATATTTT.

As regards this clone: This sample includes further DNA sequences coding for the same CDR3. V is TRBV19 and J is TRBJ2-2, with 10 positions matching TRBD2. V shed 7 bases, J shed 6 bases, and the junction held 2 bases outside the gene matches. Germline assignment: CDR1 LNHDA and CDR2 SQIVND (reference sequence). The CDR3 spans 13 residues. The CDR3: CASIGLAAGELFF. The CDR3 bases are TGTGCCAGTATAGGACTAGCGGCCGGGGAGCTGTTTTTT.

The chain recombines TRBV2 with TRBJ1-5; D gene ambiguous. The CDR3 extends over 20 amino acids. The germline V and J ends were trimmed by 4 bases and 0 bases, with 25 bases remaining between them. Germline assignment: CDR1 SNHLY and CDR2 FYNNEI. The CDR3 region is CASSGEDAVLRIYSNQPQHF. CDR3 DNA: TGTGCCAGCAGTGGGGAGGACGCCGTGCTGCGAATCTATAGCAATCAGCCCCAGCATTTT.

This chain links TRBV10-3 with TRBJ1-1; possible D gene TRBD1, 5 bases. Per germline, CDR1 ENHRY and CDR2 SYGVKD. The CDR3 loop spans 13 amino acids. Trimming removed 10 bases from V and 5 bases from J, with 17 bases in between. The CDR3 region has the DNA TGTGCCACCAGGACATTTAGCAGGACTGAAGCTTTCTTT. Amino acids: CATRTFSRTEAFF.

The rearrangement joins TRBV9 to TRBJ2-5; 7 positions agree with TRBD2. V dropped 4 bases and J dropped 2; count of bases not matched to a gene: 2. Germline CDR1 reads SGDLS; CDR2 reads YYNGEE. CDR3 length equals 13 residues. CDR3 nucleotides: TGTGCCAGCAGCAGGGGACTACAAGAGACCCAGTACTTC. This codes for CASSRGLQETQYF.

V usage is TRBV12-3 or TRBV12-4 and J usage is TRBJ1-5, with a possible D match to TRBD1 (5 bases). The CDR3 totals 13 residues. The V and J ends lost 7 bases and 7 bases respectively, with 14 bases between them. The CDR3 is CASTTTGQQPQHF. CDR3 nucleotides: TGTGCCAGCACCACAACGGGGCAACAGCCCCAGCATTTT.

The chain couples TRBV2 to TRBJ1-1; a possible D gene is TRBD1 (6 bases). Trimming took off 4 bases at V and 2 bases at J, with 8 bases between the two ends. CDR3 length: 13 amino acids. CDR1 SNHLY and CDR2 FYNNEI come from the germline V gene. CDR3 in amino acids: CASSGQVNTEAFF. The CDR3 coding sequence is TGTGCCAGCAGTGGACAGGTAAACACTGAAGCTTTCTTT.

The V gene is TRBV29-1, the J gene TRBJ2-7; 9 positions agree with TRBD1. CDR3 length equals 14 residues. CDR1 and CDR2 (germline): SQVTM, ANQGSEA. V lost 4 bases and J lost 3; bases outside the gene matches: 7. CDR3 protein: CSVGSRTGDYEQYF. The DNA for the CDR3 is TGCAGCGTTGGGAGCCGGACAGGGGACTACGAGCAGTACTTC.

This chain joins TRBV28 and TRBJ2-1; 13 positions agree with TRBD2. CDR3 length: 16 residues. Germline loops: CDR1 MDHEN, CDR2 SYDVKM. V lost 2 bases, J lost 8 bases, and 6 bases stayed unmatched. CDR3 residues: CASSLPGTSGAYEQFF. CDR3 coding DNA: TGTGCCAGCAGTTTACCAGGGACTAGCGGGGCCTATGAGCAGTTCTTC.

The chain couples TRBV10-2 to TRBJ2-7; the D is unclear. CDR3 length: 13 amino acids. Deletions cut 3 bases from V and 0 bases from J, with 6 bases between. CDR1 and CDR2 (germline): WSHSY, SAAADI. The CDR3 sequence is CASSEGYSYEQYF. The CDR3 region has the DNA TGCGCCAGCAGTGAAGGCTACTCCTACGAGCAGTACTTC.

This chain uses TRBV5-1 with TRBJ1-2; 7 positions agree with TRBD1. J lost 2 bases, V lost 7 bases, and 5 bases had no gene match. The V gene's germline CDR1 is SGHRS and CDR2 YFSETQ. This CDR3 spans 13 amino acids. Written as DNA, the CDR3 is TGCGCCAGCGGACAGGCGGGGAACTATGGCTACACCTTC. Its translation: CASGQAGNYGYTF.

This clone appeared a single time. Other nucleotide sequences in the sample specify the same CDR3. The genes are TRBV19 and TRBJ2-5; D is uncertain. From germline, CDR1 is LNHDA and CDR2 SQIVND (reference sequence). The CDR3 has 12 residues. Trimming pared 3 bases from V and 4 bases from J, leaving 6 bases between. Written as DNA, the CDR3 is TGTGCCAGTAGTATCCGTGGAGAGACCCAGTACTTC. Translating it yields CASSIRGETQYF.

The chain carries TRBV28 and TRBJ2-3; D not certain. Between the trimmed V and J ends, which lost 7 bases and 6 bases, there was a span of 14 bases. Germline V CDR1 and CDR2: MDHEN, SYDVKM. The CDR3 has 13 amino acids. The CDR3 nucleotides are TGTGCCAGCAACACCTGGCGTTCCGATACGCAGTATTTT. This codes for CASNTWRSDTQYF. The complete variable domain, with remaining parts taken from reference TRBV28 and TRBJ2-3, reads DVKVTQSSRYLVKRTGEKVFLECVQDMDHENMFWYRQDPGLGLRLIYFSYDVKMKEKGDIPEGYSVSREKKERFSLILESASTNQTSMYLCASNTWRSDTQYFGPGTRLTVL.

The chain couples TRBV7-9 to TRBJ1-2; TRBD1 agrees at 7 bases. The V segment lost 2 bases and the J segment 10 bases; nucleotides outside the gene matches: 4. CDR1 is SEHNR and CDR2 is FQNEAQ in the germline V gene (reference sequence). This CDR3 has 12 amino acids. The CDR3 reads CASSLWQGVYTF. The CDR3, as DNA: TGTGCCAGCAGCTTATGGCAGGGGGTCTACACCTTC.

On this clone: Other DNA sequences in this specimen translate into the identical CDR3. The chain couples TRBV18 to TRBJ1-1; TRBD1 matches at 8 bases. Germline values: CDR1 KGHSH, CDR2 LQKENI. The CDR3 is 12 amino acids. V lost 4 bases and J lost 6; bases outside the gene matches: 1. The CDR3 spells CASSLQGAEAFF. The CDR3 DNA is TGTGCCAGCTCACTACAGGGGGCTGAAGCTTTCTTT.

By share of the sample, this clone is medium-sized. The gene calls are TRBV27 and TRBJ1-1, with D uncertain. The germline V and J ends were trimmed by 3 bases and 1 base, with 6 bases remaining between them. This CDR3 contains 13 residues. Germline-derived CDR1 and CDR2 are MNHEY and SMNVEV (reference sequence). CDR3 DNA sequence: TGTGCCAGCAGTTTCTTTCGGAACACTGAAGCTTTCTTT. This encodes CASSFFRNTEAFF.

V gene TRBV5-4 combines with J gene TRBJ2-1; 10 positions agree with TRBD2. CDR3 size: 15 residues. Germline CDR1 and CDR2: SGHNT and YYREEE (reference sequence). V shed 4 bases, J shed 4 bases, and the junction held 5 bases outside the gene matches. The chain's CDR3 is CASSPGLAPYNEQFF. CDR3 nucleotide sequence: TGTGCCAGCAGCCCGGGACTAGCGCCTTACAATGAGCAGTTCTTC. Complete variable domain (other parts from reference TRBV5-4 and TRBJ2-1): ETGVTQSPTHLIKTRGQQVTLRCSSQSGHNTVSWYQQALGQGPQFIFQYYREEENGRGNFPPRFSGLQFPNYSSELNVNALELDDSALYLCASSPGLAPYNEQFFGPGTRLTVL.

The rearrangement joins TRBV28 to TRBJ2-1; TRBD1 aligns across 8 bases. Germline CDR1 is MDHEN and CDR2 is SYDVKM. The V segment lost 3 bases and the J segment 0 bases; nucleotides outside the gene matches: 4. The CDR3 extends over 16 amino acids. The CDR3, as DNA: TGTGCCAGCAGTTTTCATGGACAGGGCTCCTACAATGAGCAGTTCTTC. Translating it yields CASSFHGQGSYNEQFF.

The CDR3 region is CASRPTSGSRETQYF. In DNA, the CDR3 is TGTGCCAGCAGGCCGACTAGCGGGAGTAGGGAGACCCAGTACTTC. The chain is built from TRBV2 and TRBJ2-5; TRBD2 agrees at 12 bases. V shed 6 bases and J 5 bases; nucleotides not matched to a gene: 7. This CDR3 is 15 amino acids long. In germline, CDR1 is SNHLY, CDR2 FYNNEI.

J is TRBJ2-1 and V is TRBV4-1; no definite D call. Germline CDR1 is MGHRA and CDR2 is YSYEKL. CDR3 length: 19 residues. V lost 0 bases, J lost 0 bases, and 18 bases lay in between. In DNA, the CDR3 is TGCGCCAGCAGCCAAGAGGTTGCGCGATTCCTTAGCTCCTACAATGAGCAGTTCTTC. The encoded protein is CASSQEVARFLSSYNEQFF.

The genes are TRBV4-1 and TRBJ2-1; 14 positions match TRBD2. The CDR3 runs to 19 residues. Germline CDR1 is MGHRA and CDR2 is YSYEKL. J was trimmed by 2 bases and V by 2 bases; bases with no gene match: 8. The CDR3 sequence is CASSQPGLAGVRAYNEQFF. The CDR3 DNA reads TGCGCCAGCAGCCAACCGGGACTAGCGGGAGTTCGTGCCTACAATGAGCAGTTCTTC.

The V call is TRBV19, the J call TRBJ1-5; D gene uncertain. The CDR3 loop spans 15 amino acids. V lost 2 bases and J 3 bases, leaving 11 bases between the germline ends. Per the germline V gene, CDR1 is LNHDA and CDR2 is SQIVND (reference sequence). In DNA form, the CDR3 reads TGTGCCAGTAGTATACACCCCGGAGACAATCAGCCCCAGCATTTT. Translation: CASSIHPGDNQPQHF.

This clone appeared a few times. The chain couples TRBV18 to TRBJ2-1, with 9 positions matching TRBD2. The CDR3 runs 17 residues. Losses at the gene ends were 3 bases for V and 3 bases for J; bases not matched to a gene: 9. Germline V gene lookup returns CDR1 KGHSH and CDR2 LQKENI. The CDR3 sequence is CASSPPSLAGNYNEQFF. The DNA of the CDR3 is TGTGCCAGCTCACCGCCCTCACTAGCGGGCAACTACAATGAGCAGTTCTTC.

The chain is built from TRBV27 and TRBJ2-1; D is ambiguous. Deletions cut 5 bases from V and 4 bases from J, with 9 bases between. This CDR3 comprises 13 residues. Germline V lookup: CDR1 MNHEY, CDR2 SMNVEV (reference sequence). Written as DNA, the CDR3 is TGTGCCAGCAGTATGTCCATTTACAATGAGCAGTTCTTC. Translated: CASSMSIYNEQFF.

V is TRBV12-3 or TRBV12-4 and J is TRBJ1-1; TRBD1 is a possible D gene (6 bases). The germline V and J ends were trimmed by 5 bases and 8 bases, with 12 bases remaining between them. This CDR3 contains 12 residues. Written as DNA, the CDR3 is TGTGCCAGCAGTGCACAGGGTGGAGAAGCTTTCTTT. Translating gives CASSAQGGEAFF.

This rearrangement joins TRBV6-5 to TRBJ1-6; D gene uncertain. The germline V gene encodes CDR1 MNHEY and CDR2 SVGAGI. The germline V and J ends were trimmed by 2 bases and 10 bases, with 15 bases remaining between them. The CDR3 totals 15 residues. The CDR3 nucleotides are TGTGCCAGCAGTTACACAGTTATGGATGGGTCACCCCTCCACTTT. Protein sequence: CASSYTVMDGSPLHF.